This T cell receptor (beta chain) is drawn from a study of PD-1 blockade in classical Hodgkin lymphoma. The time point: cycle 4 day 1 (C4D1), after five to seven weeks of nivolumab. The patients all showed relapse after autologous stem cell transplantation, while their brentuximab vedotin exposure varied. Patients showed best responses of complete response, partial response or progressive disease. Findings and caveats of the study: Before treatment, TCR diversity in newly diagnosed patients was reportedly lower than in healthy donors. Compared with baseline, CD4+ but not CD8+ TCR diversity had risen significantly by C4D1. After ASCT, patients who started nivolumab under 1 year later were excluded.

Data came from immunoSEQ multiplex PCR; TCRdb stores just in-frame clones and leaves some out. The repertoire holds just under 65,000 clones, with 91% as singletons. The ends were cut back, 5 bases at V and 8 bases at J, with 12 bases in the middle. CDR3 length: 12 amino acids. Per the germline V gene, CDR1 is SEHNR and CDR2 is FQNEAQ (reference sequence). In the case of this clone: The target antigen is unknown.

The sequence was collected from a human donor with classical Hodgkin lymphoma. The sample here was peripheral blood mononuclear cells (PBMCs), taken before the fourth cycle of nivolumab. The chain has TRBV7-9 and TRBJ1-2; D call uncertain. CDR3 in DNA: TGTGCCAGCAGCCCAACCCCCCAAGGCTACACCTTC. This gives the protein CASSPTPQGYTF.